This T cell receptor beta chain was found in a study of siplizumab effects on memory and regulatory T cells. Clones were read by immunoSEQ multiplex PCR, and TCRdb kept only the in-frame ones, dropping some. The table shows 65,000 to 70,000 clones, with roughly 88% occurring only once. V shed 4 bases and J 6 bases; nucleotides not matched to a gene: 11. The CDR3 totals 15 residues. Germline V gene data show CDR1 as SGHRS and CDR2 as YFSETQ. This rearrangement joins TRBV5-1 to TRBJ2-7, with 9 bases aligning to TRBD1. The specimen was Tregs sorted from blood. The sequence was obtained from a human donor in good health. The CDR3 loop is CASSLMGQGIIEQYF. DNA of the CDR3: TGCGCCAGCAGCCTGATGGGACAGGGCATAATCGAGCAGTACTTC.